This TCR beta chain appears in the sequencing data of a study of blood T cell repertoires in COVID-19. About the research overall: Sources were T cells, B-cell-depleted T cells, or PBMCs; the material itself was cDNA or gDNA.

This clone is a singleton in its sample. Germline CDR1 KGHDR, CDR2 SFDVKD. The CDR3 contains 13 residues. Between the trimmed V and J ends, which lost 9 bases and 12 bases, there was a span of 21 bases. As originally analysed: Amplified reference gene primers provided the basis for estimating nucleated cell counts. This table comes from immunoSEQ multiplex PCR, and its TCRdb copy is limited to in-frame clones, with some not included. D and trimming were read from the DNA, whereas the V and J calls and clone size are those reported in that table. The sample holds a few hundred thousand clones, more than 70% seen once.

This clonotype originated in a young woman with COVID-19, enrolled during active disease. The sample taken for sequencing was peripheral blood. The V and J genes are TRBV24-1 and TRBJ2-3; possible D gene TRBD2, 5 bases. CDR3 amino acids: CATRATTTVVQYF. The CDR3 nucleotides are TGTGCCACCCGAGCGACGACTACAGTTGTCCAGTATTTT.